The T cell receptor (beta chain) described here comes from a study of blood T cell repertoires in COVID-19 (dated by TCRdb to the early 2020s). Regarding the research as a whole: Collaborator samples came from the United States, Italy and Spain and covered acute and convalescent phases of COVID-19. Where available, HLA class I and class II types were obtained from metadata supplied by the sample provider rather than from assay-based typing. Nearly every sample came with metadata listing a de-identified subject ID, COVID-19 status, age in years and sex. Samples came from the ongoing ImmuneRACE study (first 160 participants) plus 1,254 subjects from 6 global collaborators. A freely available public database, intended as a resource for researchers studying the immune response to SARS-CoV-2, is where the repertoires were released. The prospective study material was composed of cDNA or gDNA derived from T cells, B-cell-depleted T cells, or PBMCs. Subjects who had been exposed to COVID-19, were actively infected with it, or had recovered from it provided the deeply sampled blood TCRbeta repertoires that made up the dataset.

Results the study describes overall, beyond this receptor: The quantity of clinical and demographic metadata differed by source and by participant and was supplied without curation.

The immunoSEQ Assay, a bias-controlled multiplex PCR, was used to amplify TCRbeta CDR3 regions from genomic DNA. On the authors' methods: Nucleated cell counts per sample were estimated from amplification of reference gene primers within the assay. To quantify the absolute abundance of each unique TCRbeta CDR3 rearrangement, sequence reads were collapsed and filtered. For each sample, productive Simpson clonality was calculated as the square root of Simpson's diversity index over productive rearrangements. Not all clones reach the TCRdb copy of this immuneACCESS table, which keeps in-frame sequences only. Checked studies attribute under half of the gap to unresolved V genes and leave the rest unexplained. The V and J calls and the clone size are those of that table, but D and trimming were determined from the DNA. The sample profile shows 150,000 or so clones; over 70% of them were found once. Together, the top ten hold around 6.3% of the sample.

Details on this clone: This clone's antigen is unknown. No much larger clonotype is one base removed from it; base qualities were not supplied.

The junction carries 9 bases between V and J, which are trimmed by 3 bases and 7 bases respectively. The CDR3 runs 13 residues from the cysteine to the phenylalanine. Of all the DNA, just the CDR3 is kept, 39 bases in frame from base 1. Each collaborating institution followed its own protocols to collect whole blood in K2EDTA tubes. For TCRbeta analysis, collaborators shipped samples in one of three forms: frozen whole blood, isolated PBMCs, or DNA extracted from either of those sample types. The chain is made from TRBV12-3 or TRBV12-4 and TRBJ2-2; no D segment can be confidently identified. The TCR was taken from a man older than 75 with acute or convalescent COVID-19. Sequencing was done on a sample of peripheral blood. CDR3 protein: CASSLETLGELFF. The DNA sequence is TGTGCCAGCAGTTTGGAGACCCTCGGGGAGCTGTTTTTT.